This T cell receptor beta chain stems from a study of T cells in narcolepsy. Study-wide points: Healthy controls reportedly lacked the autoreactive clonotypes serially found in patients' blood. Autoreactive HCRT-specific and TRIB2-specific clonotypes were marked in same-patient CSF-versus-blood CD4+ comparisons. No autoreactive T cell clone sequences appeared in some memory CD4+ repertoires.

V lost 6 bases and J 5 bases, leaving 17 bases between the germline ends. Germline V gene sequence: CDR1 LGHNA, CDR2 YNFKEQ. This CDR3 region has 15 residues. About this clone itself: Its specificity is not known.

Libraries were prepared by immunoSEQ multiplex PCR; TCRdb keeps only in-frame clonotypes and omits some of them. The sample includes just over 20,000 clones, around 92% of them seen just once. This clonotype originated in a human donor with narcolepsy. This sequence joins TRBV4-2 and TRBJ2-1; D is undetermined. Sequencing used CD45RA- memory CD4+ T cells from PBMCs. For the CDR3, the DNA is TGTGCCAGCAGACTTTTAGAAAACGAACACAATGAGCAGTTCTTC. Translating it yields CASRLLENEHNEQFF.